What follows is one T cell receptor (beta chain) and its context. Its cognate antigen is unknown. The sample is drawn from a study of cytomegalovirus exposure and HLA in healthy donors. Germline CDR1 and CDR2: MNHNS and SASEGT. After removal of 6 bases from V and 12 bases from J, the junction contained 14 bases not matched to a gene. The CDR3 is made up of 15 amino acids. The primer mix had 60 Vbeta and 13 Jbeta primers. Authors' methods: Later work found approximately 87 million unique TCR beta chains, with 10 million to 14 million shared. TCRdb keeps only in-frame clones here, not all; method: immunoSEQ multiplex PCR. V and J calls and clone size are given by that table; D and trimming were obtained from the DNA. The sample yields around 140,000 clones, roughly 75% seen once. Study-level findings and limits: Per a prior analysis, the majority of TCR beta V segments were productive roughly 87% or roughly 30% of the time. By HLA locus, TCR association rates varied in a later analysis, with DRB1 showing the most and HLA-C the fewest.

The V call is TRBV6-1, the J call TRBJ2-2; TRBD1 agrees at 9 bases. The TCR comes from a female donor in good health and CMV-seronegative. Source material: PBMCs. The CDR3 sequence is CASSLQSDRGPKLFF. CDR3 nucleotide sequence: TGTGCCAGCAGCCTCCAGTCGGACAGGGGACCCAAGCTGTTTTTT.